These 31 T cell receptor beta chains were sequenced from one sample in a study of cytomegalovirus exposure and HLA in healthy donors. PCR employed 60 Vbeta and 13 Jbeta primers. The protocol was immunoSEQ multiplex PCR, while the TCRdb copy is restricted to in-frame clones and leaves out a portion. The sample lists under 85,000 clones; around 76% were seen once. Specimen: PBMCs. These receptors originate from a man aged 35 to 55 in good health and CMV-seronegative.

The chain joins TRBV6-5 to TRBJ1-3, with D possibly matching TRBD1 (6 bases). Germline V gene data show CDR1 as MNHEY and CDR2 as SVGAGI. This CDR3 contains 16 residues. Trimming removed 4 bases at V and 4 bases at J, with 17 bases between. CDR3 bases: TGTGCCAGCAGTTCAGGGGCCCACCCGGGGGGAAACACCATATATTTT. Amino acid sequence: CASSSGAHPGGNTIYF.

The J gene is TRBJ2-5, the V gene TRBV29-1; 11 nucleotides match TRBD1. CDR1 is SQVTM and CDR2 is ANQGSEA in the germline V gene. The V gene end was trimmed by 3 bases and the J gene end by 4 bases; junction bases not matched to a gene: 4. The length of the CDR3 is 14 residues. CDR3 sequence reads: CSVEDRGQGETQYF. Written as DNA, the CDR3 is TGCAGCGTTGAGGACAGGGGGCAGGGAGAGACCCAGTACTTC.

The V call is TRBV25-1, the J call TRBJ2-2, with TRBD1 matching 10 bases. The CDR3 covers 14 residues. V trimming: 7 bases; J trimming: 8 bases; junction bases outside the gene matches: 7. Looked up from germline, CDR1 is MGHDK and CDR2 is SYGVNS. CDR3 amino acids: CASIGTGVTGELFF. The CDR3 nucleotides read TGTGCCAGCATTGGGACAGGGGTAACTGGGGAGCTGTTTTTT.

The chain links TRBV6-5 to TRBJ2-5; unclear D gene. The CDR3 totals 11 residues. CDR1 MNHEY and CDR2 SVGAGI come from the germline V gene. V lost 2 bases to trimming and J lost 6 bases, with 4 bases between them. The CDR3 nucleotides are TGTGCCAGCAGTTACCAGAAGACCCAGTACTTC. Translated: CASSYQKTQYF.

The chain joins TRBV28 to TRBJ1-5; D gene uncertain. Germline CDR1 and CDR2: MDHEN and SYDVKM. Between the trimmed V and J ends, which lost 2 bases and 2 bases, there was a span of 7 bases. CDR3 size: 14 residues. For the CDR3, the DNA is TGTGCCAGCAGTTTACCACAGCGCAATCAGCCCCAGCATTTT. It is translated as CASSLPQRNQPQHF.

The V call is TRBV29-1, the J call TRBJ2-1, with D perhaps TRBD2 (6 bases). The CDR3 has 14 amino acids. Germline V lookup: CDR1 SQVTM, CDR2 ANQGSEA. V dropped 8 bases and J dropped 6 bases, with 20 bases sitting between them. The CDR3 sequence: CSYLGQTTSNEQFF. CDR3 bases: TGCAGCTACTTGGGGCAGACGACTAGCAATGAGCAGTTCTTC.

CDR3 coding DNA: TGCGCCAGCAGCATGGGACTAGCGGGAGTGGATGAGCAGTTCTTC. Encoded protein: CASSMGLAGVDEQFF. This sequence joins TRBV5-1 and TRBJ2-1, with 14 bases matching TRBD2. The CDR3 runs 15 residues. Germline trimming cut 4 bases from V and 8 bases from J; bases unmatched to any gene: 5. Germline CDR1 and CDR2: SGHRS and YFSETQ.

The V gene is TRBV29-1, the J gene TRBJ2-7; 9 bases align to TRBD1. Unmatched junction bases numbered 7, after V lost 7 bases and J lost 6 bases. Germline-derived CDR1 and CDR2 are SQVTM and ANQGSEA. The CDR3 loop spans 12 amino acids. The chain's CDR3 is CSGGTGRSEQYF. The CDR3 DNA is TGCAGCGGGGGGACAGGGAGGAGCGAGCAGTACTTC.

The J gene is TRBJ2-5, the V gene TRBV6-1; 9 bases fit TRBD2. Looked up from germline, CDR1 is MNHNS and CDR2 is SASEGT. The CDR3 contains 16 residues. The V segment lost 2 bases and the J segment 2 bases; nucleotides outside the gene matches: 6. CDR3 DNA: TGTGCCAGCAGTGAATCTCTAGCGGGACCGCAAGAGACCCAGTACTTC. Amino acids: CASSESLAGPQETQYF.

V gene TRBV6-4 combines with J gene TRBJ1-1; TRBD1 agrees at 10 bases. This CDR3 region has 15 residues. J lost 3 bases, V lost 5 bases, and 6 bases had no gene match. The V gene's germline CDR1 is MRHNA and CDR2 SNTAGT. The CDR3 DNA reads as TGTGCCAGCAGTCGAGACAGGGGGCAGTACACTGAAGCTTTCTTT. It is translated as CASSRDRGQYTEAFF.

This chain links TRBV5-5 with TRBJ2-5; 8 bases are shared with TRBD1. Gene TRBJ2-7 matches the end of the DNA better, so the J call may be wrong. The CDR3 contains 13 residues. The germline V gene has CDR1 SGHKS and CDR2 YYEKEE (reference sequence). The CDR3: CASGRDRIGEQYF. DNA for the CDR3: TGTGCCAGCGGACGGGACAGGATTGGCGAGCAGTACTTC.

This clone was recorded only once. The chain couples TRBV10-3 to TRBJ1-1; 11 nucleotides line up with TRBD1. In germline, CDR1 is ENHRY, CDR2 SYGVKD. With V trimmed by 7 bases and J by 4 bases, 5 bases remained unmatched. The CDR3 extends over 14 amino acids. DNA for the CDR3: TGTGCCATCAAAATCGGGACAGGGGGCACTGAAGCTTTCTTT. Its protein is CAIKIGTGGTEAFF.

The genes are TRBV5-1 and TRBJ2-7, with D perhaps matching TRBD2 (5 bases). Germline loops: CDR1 SGHRS, CDR2 YFSETQ. This CDR3 is built from 15 residues. V was cut by 0 bases and J by 3 bases, with 13 bases left in between. The CDR3 DNA reads as TGCGCCAGCAGCTTGGAGCCTAGCAGGTTCTACGAGCAGTACTTC. Amino acids: CASSLEPSRFYEQYF.

In DNA form, the CDR3 reads TGCGCCAGCAGCCAAGAAGGGAGCTCTGGAAACACCATATATTTT. It yields the protein CASSQEGSSGNTIYF. The chain carries TRBV4-1 and TRBJ1-3; D not certain. The V end lost 0 bases, the J end lost 0 bases, and 6 bases lay between the germline ends. This CDR3 spans 15 amino acids. Per the germline V gene, CDR1 is MGHRA and CDR2 is YSYEKL.

The rearrangement joins TRBV2 to TRBJ2-3, with D possibly matching TRBD2 (6 bases). V lost 5 bases and J 0 bases, leaving 12 bases between the germline ends. This CDR3 has 15 amino acids. Per germline, CDR1 SNHLY and CDR2 FYNNEI. The CDR3 loop reads CASSKGSGSTDTQYF. The CDR3 DNA reads TGTGCCAGCAGTAAAGGTAGCGGTAGCACAGATACGCAGTATTTT.

The rearrangement links TRBV5-1 to TRBJ2-7, with D perhaps matching TRBD1 (6 bases). The CDR3 is made up of 14 amino acids. Germline values: CDR1 SGHRS, CDR2 YFSETQ. Trimming cost V 0 bases and J 3 bases, with 10 bases left between them. In DNA form, the CDR3 reads TGCGCCAGCAGCTTGGCAGGGGCGGTCTACGAGCAGTACTTC. Protein: CASSLAGAVYEQYF.

This chain joins TRBV6-1 and TRBJ2-7, with TRBD1 matching 8 bases. The CDR3 covers 14 residues. The junction had 0 bases not matched to a gene; V was cut back by 2 bases and J by 0 bases. Germline CDR1 is MNHNS and CDR2 is SASEGT. The CDR3 loop is CASSEQGASYEQYF. For the CDR3, the DNA is TGTGCCAGCAGTGAACAGGGGGCCTCCTACGAGCAGTACTTC.

The chain combines TRBV28 with TRBJ2-3; TRBD2 is a possible D gene (6 bases). The CDR3 runs 15 residues. Looked up from germline, CDR1 is MDHEN and CDR2 is SYDVKM. Between the trimmed V and J ends, which lost 7 bases and 0 bases, there was a span of 14 bases. DNA of the CDR3: TGTGCCAGCATTAAAGGCGGGAAAAGCACAGATACGCAGTATTTT. It encodes CASIKGGKSTDTQYF. The full variable domain, in which reference TRBV28 and TRBJ2-3 provide the parts outside the CDR3, is DVKVTQSSRYLVKRTGEKVFLECVQDMDHENMFWYRQDPGLGLRLIYFSYDVKMKEKGDIPEGYSVSREKKERFSLILESASTNQTSMYLCASIKGGKSTDTQYFGPGTRLTVL.

This clone was seen a single time. The CDR3 here is CASSAISGFTYNEQFF. In DNA form, the CDR3 reads TGTGCCAGCAGCGCCATTAGCGGGTTTACCTACAATGAGCAGTTCTTC. The V call is TRBV9, the J call TRBJ2-1; 7 positions agree with TRBD2. Looked up from germline, CDR1 is SGDLS and CDR2 is YYNGEE. V was pared by 3 bases and J by 2 bases, with 8 bases of the junction left unmatched. The CDR3 has 16 residues. The full variable domain, with the rest looked up from reference TRBV9 and TRBJ2-1, is DSGVTQTPKHLITATGQRVTLRCSPRSGDLSVYWYQQSLDQGLQFLIQYYNGEERAKGNILERFSAQQFPDLHSELNLSSLELGDSALYFCASSAISGFTYNEQFFGPGTRLTVL.

This chain links TRBV19 with TRBJ1-1; 9 bases map to TRBD1. Germline loops: CDR1 LNHDA, CDR2 SQIVND (reference sequence). Germline trimming cut 5 bases from V and 1 base from J; bases unmatched to any gene: 2. This CDR3 spans 14 amino acids. The CDR3 nucleotides are TGTGCCAGTAGTGTACAGGGGGCGAACACTGAAGCTTTCTTT. This sequence encodes CASSVQGANTEAFF.

The genes are TRBV27 and TRBJ1-1, with 8 bases identical to TRBD1. Per germline, CDR1 MNHEY and CDR2 SMNVEV (reference sequence). V was pared by 8 bases and J by 1 base, with 6 bases of the junction left unmatched. The CDR3 is 14 amino acids. The CDR3 DNA follows: TGTGCCAGCTGGACAGGGTTGGCGAACACTGAAGCTTTCTTT. Translating gives CASWTGLANTEAFF.

CDR3 amino acids: CASSLTGYTEAFF. CDR3 sequence (DNA): TGTGCCAGCAGTCTTACAGGTTACACTGAAGCTTTCTTT. This chain uses TRBV27 with TRBJ1-1, with a tentative D call TRBD1 (5 bases). This CDR3 has 13 residues. The V end was cut by 5 bases, the J end by 3 bases, with 10 bases between. From germline, CDR1 is MNHEY and CDR2 SMNVEV (reference sequence).

The chain recombines TRBV27 with TRBJ2-7; TRBD1 matches at 9 bases. Germline lookup yields CDR1 MNHEY and CDR2 SMNVEV (reference sequence). Unmatched junction bases numbered 10, after V lost 6 bases and J lost 7 bases. The CDR3 has 14 amino acids. Written as DNA, the CDR3 is TGTGCCAGCAGCCCCGGGACAGGGACCTTAGAGCAGTACTTC. The encoded protein is CASSPGTGTLEQYF.

This clone was counted between two and nine times. Relative to the germline gene, one junction end is altered; a read error may explain this. The chain recombines TRBV9 with TRBJ2-6, with 11 bases lining up with TRBD2. The germline V gene has CDR1 SGDLS and CDR2 YYNGEE. The CDR3 covers 18 residues. In DNA, the CDR3 is TGTGCCAGCAGCACCGGACTAGCGGGTAGCTCTGGGGCCAACGGCCTGACTTTC. Translation gives CASSTGLAGSSGANGLTF.

This clone showed up just a few times. The V and J genes are TRBV11-2 and TRBJ2-5, with 8 bases aligning to TRBD1. The trim removed 5 bases at V and 4 bases at J, leaving 6 bases unmatched. Germline V gene data show CDR1 as SGHAT and CDR2 as FQNNGV. The CDR3 extends over 14 amino acids. This chain's CDR3 is CASSHGQGLETQYF. DNA for the CDR3: TGTGCCAGCAGCCACGGACAGGGCTTAGAGACCCAGTACTTC.

The chain uses TRBV27 and TRBJ1-2, with D possibly TRBD1 on 5 matching bases. This CDR3 has 14 amino acids. Germline values: CDR1 MNHEY, CDR2 SMNVEV (reference sequence). The ends were cut back, 0 bases at V and 8 bases at J, with 13 bases in the middle. As DNA, the CDR3 is TGTGCCAGCAGTTTATCGATAAGGGGCGGAGGCTACACCTTC. The encoded protein is CASSLSIRGGGYTF.

CDR3 loop: CAIRGTGSNTGELFF. The CDR3 nucleotides are TGTGCCATCAGGGGGACAGGGTCGAACACCGGGGAGCTGTTTTTT. The rearrangement links TRBV10-3 to TRBJ2-2, with 9 nucleotides matching TRBD1. Per the germline V gene, CDR1 is ENHRY and CDR2 is SYGVKD. The CDR3 spans 15 residues. V lost 6 bases and J lost 0; bases outside the gene matches: 2.

The chain links TRBV6-5 to TRBJ2-7, with 10 nucleotides matching TRBD2. The CDR3 is 15 residues long. From germline, CDR1 is MNHEY and CDR2 SVGAGI. V was pared by 2 bases and J by 2 bases, with 3 bases of the junction left unmatched. The CDR3 loop reads CASSYGLAETYEQYF. For the CDR3, the DNA is TGTGCCAGCAGTTACGGACTAGCGGAAACCTACGAGCAGTACTTC.

The rearrangement links TRBV19 to TRBJ2-3; the match to TRBD2 covers 9 bases. The CDR3 consists of 15 residues. V dropped 5 bases and J dropped 5; count of bases not matched to a gene: 8. Looked up from germline, CDR1 is LNHDA and CDR2 is SQIVND (reference sequence). This CDR3 is CASSALAGSIDTQYF. CDR3 in DNA: TGTGCCAGTAGTGCCCTAGCGGGATCTATAGATACGCAGTATTTT.

The rearrangement links TRBV6-5 to TRBJ2-6; perhaps TRBD1 as D (5 bases). V lost 7 bases, J lost 2 bases, and 12 bases lay in between. This CDR3 is built from 15 residues. Germline lookup yields CDR1 MNHEY and CDR2 SVGAGI. The CDR3 region is CASTRKQAGANVLTF. In DNA, the CDR3 is TGTGCCAGCACCAGAAAACAGGCTGGGGCCAACGTCCTGACTTTC.

The chain couples TRBV10-3 to TRBJ2-5; perhaps TRBD2 as D (5 bases). The assigned J gene may be wrong: the sequence end matches TRBJ2-7 better. The germline V gene encodes CDR1 ENHRY and CDR2 SYGVKD. This CDR3 spans 13 amino acids. This CDR3 reads CAISEEGSREQYF. DNA of the CDR3: TGTGCCATCAGTGAGGAGGGTTCGCGCGAGCAGTACTTC.